This T cell receptor (beta chain) stems from a study of post-analysis software for immune sequencing data. Unique molecular identifiers were built into the TCR beta cDNA libraries. TCRdb recomputed calls from the PCR reads with MiXCR, one row per CDR3 protein. Among 750,000 to 900,000 distinct CDR3 sequences, around 45% were seen once, and the ten largest hold 4% to 5%. Regarding this clonotype: Antigen specificity is unknown.

Study findings and constraints: Under F measure analysis, samples from one preparation batch co-clustered strongly. A handful of TRBV segments were more frequent in patients than controls; TRBV5-6, TRBV5-1 and TRBV20-1 belonged to this group.

The CDR3 extends over 16 amino acids. The germline V gene encodes CDR1 MGHRA and CDR2 YSYEKL. V lost 0 bases to trimming and J lost 0 bases, with 9 bases between them. The TCR was taken from a girl aged 5-17 years with multiple sclerosis. Specimen: blood. The chain is built from TRBV4-1 and TRBJ2-1; no definite D call. DNA of the CDR3: TGCGCCAGCAGCCAAGAACAGAGGAGCTCCTACAATGAGCAGTTCTTC. It codes for CASSQEQRSSYNEQFF.